These T cell receptor beta chains were read from a single sample in a study of shared clonotypes between healthy human individuals. This table comes from immunoSEQ multiplex PCR, and its TCRdb copy is limited to in-frame clones, with some not included. The sample contains 500,000 to 550,000 clones, about 96% of which appear only once. Sequences were obtained from naive CD4+ T cells sorted from blood. Receptor source: a woman in her twenties or thirties in good health. CDR3s include the opening cysteine and the closing phenylalanine or tryptophan. Each record gives: D gene, clone size, CDR3 length, V gene, J gene, CDR3 DNA, CDR3 protein. A D gene is named only where the DNA matches it firmly. Where a row states a size, it is once, few, many or the class of an expanded clone; other rows omit it.

d_gene: TRBD1; abundance: once; len: 15; v_gene: TRBV29-1; j_gene: TRBJ1-1; CDR3nt: TGCAGCGTTGTCGTCAGGGGGATGGTGAACACTGAAGCTTTCTTT; CDR3aa: CSVVVRGMVNTEAFF
d_gene: NA; abundance: NA; len: 16; v_gene: TRBV5-4; j_gene: TRBJ2-1; CDR3nt: TGTGCCAGCAGCTTGTTTTCGGGAGTATCCTACAATGAGCAGTTCTTC; CDR3aa: CASSLFSGVSYNEQFF
d_gene: TRBD2; abundance: NA; len: 15; v_gene: TRBV7-8; j_gene: TRBJ2-1; CDR3nt: TGTGCCAGCAGCTTAGACGGGAGGGCCTACAATGAGCAGTTCTTC; CDR3aa: CASSLDGRAYNEQFF
d_gene: NA; abundance: once; len: 19; v_gene: TRBV21-1; j_gene: TRBJ2-7; CDR3nt: TGTGCCAGCAGCAAAGTGGGGGTAGCGGCCAGAATGAGCTCCTACGAGCAGTACTTC; CDR3aa: CASSKVGVAARMSSYEQYF
d_gene: NA; abundance: NA; len: 14; v_gene: TRBV5-5; j_gene: TRBJ2-5; CDR3nt: TGTGCCAGCAGCCCCGCGGGGAACCAAGAGACCCAGTACTTC; CDR3aa: CASSPAGNQETQYF
d_gene: NA; abundance: NA; len: 13; v_gene: TRBV5-8; j_gene: TRBJ1-3; CDR3nt: TGTGCCAGCAGCGGGGGCTCTGGAAACACCATATATTTT; CDR3aa: CASSGGSGNTIYF
d_gene: TRBD1; abundance: NA; len: 15; v_gene: TRBV4-1; j_gene: TRBJ1-2; CDR3nt: TGCGCCAGCAGCCCGACCGGGACAGGGTTCGAAGGCTACACCTTC; CDR3aa: CASSPTGTGFEGYTF
d_gene: TRBD2; abundance: NA; len: 15; v_gene: TRBV4-1; j_gene: TRBJ2-1; CDR3nt: TGCGCCAGCAGCCTTGGACTAGCGGACCCGGATGAGCAGTTCTTC; CDR3aa: CASSLGLADPDEQFF
d_gene: NA; abundance: NA; len: 13; v_gene: TRBV5-1; j_gene: TRBJ2-5; CDR3nt: TGCGCCAGCAGCTTAAACATTAAAGAGACCCAGTACTTC; CDR3aa: CASSLNIKETQYF
d_gene: NA; abundance: NA; len: 13; v_gene: TRBV5-1; j_gene: TRBJ1-4; CDR3nt: TGCGCCAGCAAGCCCGTAGCGGGGGAAAAACTGTTTTTT; CDR3aa: CASKPVAGEKLFF
d_gene: TRBD2; abundance: NA; len: 16; v_gene: TRBV5-6; j_gene: TRBJ2-1; CDR3nt: TGTGCCAGCAGCCCCCCTGCAGCGGGAGGGGTAAATGAGCAGTTCTTC; CDR3aa: CASSPPAAGGVNEQFF
d_gene: TRBD1; abundance: NA; len: 15; v_gene: TRBV6-1; j_gene: TRBJ1-5; CDR3nt: TGTGCCAGCAGCCATGGACAGGGACTTTATCAGCCCCAGCATTTT; CDR3aa: CASSHGQGLYQPQHF
d_gene: NA; abundance: NA; len: 14; v_gene: TRBV4-1; j_gene: TRBJ2-1; CDR3nt: TGCGCCAGCAGCTCACTTAGAGGAAGGAATGAGCAGTTCTTC; CDR3aa: CASSSLRGRNEQFF
d_gene: NA; abundance: NA; len: 17; v_gene: TRBV7-2; j_gene: TRBJ2-1; CDR3nt: TGTGCCAGCAGCTTACGGGCTTCCGTTAGCTCCTACAATGAGCAGTTCTTC; CDR3aa: CASSLRASVSSYNEQFF
d_gene: TRBD1; abundance: NA; len: 15; v_gene: TRBV12-5; j_gene: TRBJ1-2; CDR3nt: TGTGCTAGTGGTCTCAGGGGGTCTAATAACTATGGCTACACCTTC; CDR3aa: CASGLRGSNNYGYTF
d_gene: NA; abundance: NA; len: 15; v_gene: TRBV7-8; j_gene: TRBJ1-3; CDR3nt: TGTGCCAGCAGCCCCGGAGGGGCGCGAGGAAACACCATATATTTT; CDR3aa: CASSPGGARGNTIYF
d_gene: NA; abundance: NA; len: 16; v_gene: TRBV5-8; j_gene: TRBJ2-7; CDR3nt: TGTGCCAGCAGGCCCGTTCGGGGGTTGTCCTCCTACGAGCAGTACTTC; CDR3aa: CASRPVRGLSSYEQYF
d_gene: TRBD2; abundance: NA; len: 13; v_gene: TRBV11-2; j_gene: TRBJ2-7; CDR3nt: TGTGCCAGCAGCCCACAGGTGGGAGGGGAGCAGTACTTC; CDR3aa: CASSPQVGGEQYF
d_gene: NA; abundance: NA; len: 17; v_gene: TRBV19; j_gene: TRBJ2-1; CDR3nt: TGTGCCAGTAGCGCCCCCTGGGGGCGGGAGAGATACAATGAGCAGTTCTTC; CDR3aa: CASSAPWGRERYNEQFF
d_gene: TRBD2; abundance: NA; len: 14; v_gene: TRBV6-1; j_gene: TRBJ2-5; CDR3nt: TGTGCCAGCAGGGTAGCGGGAGAGGGGGAGACCCAGTACTTC; CDR3aa: CASRVAGEGETQYF
d_gene: TRBD1; abundance: NA; len: 16; v_gene: TRBV30; j_gene: TRBJ2-6; CDR3nt: TGTGCCTGCCCCTACAGGGGCTCTTCTGGGGCCAACGTCCTGACTTTC; CDR3aa: CACPYRGSSGANVLTF
d_gene: NA; abundance: NA; len: 15; v_gene: TRBV10-3; j_gene: TRBJ2-3; CDR3nt: TGTGCCATCAGCCTTAACGGGGGAGGCACAGATACGCAGTATTTT; CDR3aa: CAISLNGGGTDTQYF
d_gene: NA; abundance: NA; len: 13; v_gene: TRBV10-1; j_gene: TRBJ2-1; CDR3nt: TGCGCCAGCAGTGAGTCGGCTTACAATGAGCAGTTCTTC; CDR3aa: CASSESAYNEQFF
d_gene: NA; abundance: NA; len: 14; v_gene: TRBV7-6; j_gene: TRBJ1-4; CDR3nt: TGTGCCAGCAGCTTCTCTTTAACGGGCGAAAAACTGTTTTTT; CDR3aa: CASSFSLTGEKLFF
d_gene: NA; abundance: NA; len: 15; v_gene: TRBV6-1; j_gene: TRBJ1-3; CDR3nt: TGTGCCAGCAGGCAAAACCAGGGTTCTGGAAACACCATATATTTT; CDR3aa: CASRQNQGSGNTIYF
d_gene: NA; abundance: NA; len: 12; v_gene: TRBV19; j_gene: TRBJ1-4; CDR3nt: TGTGCCTCGGGACTGAATAATGAAAAACTGTTTTTT; CDR3aa: CASGLNNEKLFF
d_gene: NA; abundance: once; len: 13; v_gene: TRBV6-5; j_gene: TRBJ1-1; CDR3nt: TGTGCCAGCAGGCAGACCTGGGGCACTGAAGCTTTCTTT; CDR3aa: CASRQTWGTEAFF
d_gene: NA; abundance: NA; len: 15; v_gene: TRBV6-1; j_gene: TRBJ2-7; CDR3nt: TGTGCCAGCACTGAGGACGGTTACAGCTCCTACGAGCAGTACTTC; CDR3aa: CASTEDGYSSYEQYF
d_gene: TRBD1; abundance: once; len: 15; v_gene: TRBV6-5; j_gene: TRBJ2-7; CDR3nt: TGTGCCAGCAGTTACTCCCCGGACAGGGTCCACGAGCAGTACTTC; CDR3aa: CASSYSPDRVHEQYF
d_gene: NA; abundance: NA; len: 14; v_gene: TRBV7-8; j_gene: TRBJ1-1; CDR3nt: TGTGCCAGCAGCCCCGGTGGGGGGAGCACTGAAGCTTTCTTT; CDR3aa: CASSPGGGSTEAFF
d_gene: NA; abundance: NA; len: 14; v_gene: TRBV10-1; j_gene: TRBJ2-5; CDR3nt: TGCGCCCCGCAGTCGGGCAGCCCACAAGAGACCCAGTACTTC; CDR3aa: CAPQSGSPQETQYF
d_gene: NA; abundance: NA; len: 11; v_gene: TRBV5-6; j_gene: TRBJ2-7; CDR3nt: TGTGCCAGCAGCTTTTTTGGCGAGCAGTACTTC; CDR3aa: CASSFFGEQYF